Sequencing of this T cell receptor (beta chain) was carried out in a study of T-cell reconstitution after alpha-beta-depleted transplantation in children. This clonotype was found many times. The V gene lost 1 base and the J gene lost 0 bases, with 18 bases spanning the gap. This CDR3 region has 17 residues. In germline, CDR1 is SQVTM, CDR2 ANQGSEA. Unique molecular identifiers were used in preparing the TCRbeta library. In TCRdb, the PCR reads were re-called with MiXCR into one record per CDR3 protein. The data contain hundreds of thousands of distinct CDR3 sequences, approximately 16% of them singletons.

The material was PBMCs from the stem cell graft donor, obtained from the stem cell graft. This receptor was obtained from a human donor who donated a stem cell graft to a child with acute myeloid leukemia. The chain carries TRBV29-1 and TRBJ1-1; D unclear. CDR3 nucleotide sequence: TGCAGCGTTGAAGGGACCCAGACGACCGGCATGAACACTGAAGCTTTCTTT. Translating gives CSVEGTQTTGMNTEAFF.